There are many counts of the clone carrying this T cell receptor (beta chain). Indicated time point: newly diagnosed GD, antithyroid drugs for less than 3 months. PBMCs were the source of the RNA used for TCR sequencing. According to the study, TCR beta libraries were built with iRepertoire HTBI primers and CDR3-region Arm-PCR. TCRdb processed the multiplex PCR reads anew with MiXCR; each CDR3 protein has one entry. The data show fewer than 650,000 distinct CDR3 sequences, around 15% seen once. The sample originates from a study of regulatory T cells in long-lasting Graves disease. Germline V gene sequence: CDR1 SNHLY, CDR2 FYNNEI. V gave up 4 bases and J gave up 0 bases, with 6 bases separating them. This CDR3 has 13 amino acids. These sequences were also reported in another study, on T cells in Graves' hyperthyroidism and ophthalmopathy.

The source material was peripheral blood mononuclear cells (PBMCs), sampled at new diagnosis, from a patient treated with antithyroid drugs. The sequence came from a man younger than 35 with Graves disease. The chain is built from TRBV2 and TRBJ1-2; no clear D gene. The CDR3 DNA is TGTGCCAGCAGTGGGATTTCTAACTATGGCTACACCTTC. Protein: CASSGISNYGYTF.